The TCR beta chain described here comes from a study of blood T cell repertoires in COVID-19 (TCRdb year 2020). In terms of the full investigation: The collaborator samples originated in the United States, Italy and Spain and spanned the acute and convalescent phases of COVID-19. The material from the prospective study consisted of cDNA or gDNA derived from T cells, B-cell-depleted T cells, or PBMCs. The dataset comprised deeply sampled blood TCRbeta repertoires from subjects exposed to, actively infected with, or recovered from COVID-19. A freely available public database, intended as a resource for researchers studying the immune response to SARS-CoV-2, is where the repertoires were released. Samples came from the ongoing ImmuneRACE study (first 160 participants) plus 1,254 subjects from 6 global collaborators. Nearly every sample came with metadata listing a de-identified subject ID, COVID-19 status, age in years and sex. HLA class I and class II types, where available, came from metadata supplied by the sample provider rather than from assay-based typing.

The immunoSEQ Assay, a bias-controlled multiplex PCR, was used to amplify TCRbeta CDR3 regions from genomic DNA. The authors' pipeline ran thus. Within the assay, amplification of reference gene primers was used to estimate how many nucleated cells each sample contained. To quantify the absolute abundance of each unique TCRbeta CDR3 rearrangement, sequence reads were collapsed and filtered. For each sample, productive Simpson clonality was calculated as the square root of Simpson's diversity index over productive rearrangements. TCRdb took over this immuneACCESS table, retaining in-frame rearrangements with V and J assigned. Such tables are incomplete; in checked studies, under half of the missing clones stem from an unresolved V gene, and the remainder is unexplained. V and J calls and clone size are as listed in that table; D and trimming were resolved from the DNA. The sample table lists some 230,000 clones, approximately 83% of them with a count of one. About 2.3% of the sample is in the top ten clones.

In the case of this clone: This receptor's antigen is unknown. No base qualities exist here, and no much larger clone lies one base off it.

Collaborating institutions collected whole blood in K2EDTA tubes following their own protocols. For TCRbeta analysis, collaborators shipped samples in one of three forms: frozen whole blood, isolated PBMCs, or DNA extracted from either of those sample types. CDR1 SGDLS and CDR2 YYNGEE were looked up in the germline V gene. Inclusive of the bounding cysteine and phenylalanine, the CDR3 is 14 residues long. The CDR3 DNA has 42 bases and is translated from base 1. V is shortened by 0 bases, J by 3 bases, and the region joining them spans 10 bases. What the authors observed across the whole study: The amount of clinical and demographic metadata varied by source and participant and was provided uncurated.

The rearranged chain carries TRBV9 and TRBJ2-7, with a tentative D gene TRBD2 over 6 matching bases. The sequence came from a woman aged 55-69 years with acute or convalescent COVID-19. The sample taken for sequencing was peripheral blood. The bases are TGTGCCAGCAGCGTAGGGGGGACTGGCTACGAGCAGTACTTC. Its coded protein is CASSVGGTGYEQYF.